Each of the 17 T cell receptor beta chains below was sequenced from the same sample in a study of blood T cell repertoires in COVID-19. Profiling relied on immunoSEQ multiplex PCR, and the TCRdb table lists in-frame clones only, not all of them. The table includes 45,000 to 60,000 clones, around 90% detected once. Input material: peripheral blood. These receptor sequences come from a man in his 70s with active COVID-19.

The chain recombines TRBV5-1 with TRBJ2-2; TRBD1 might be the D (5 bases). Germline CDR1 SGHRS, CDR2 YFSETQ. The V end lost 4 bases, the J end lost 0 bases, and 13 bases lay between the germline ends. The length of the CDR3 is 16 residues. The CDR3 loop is CASSRVDNPNTGELFF. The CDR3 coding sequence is TGCGCCAGCAGCAGAGTGGACAATCCGAACACCGGGGAGCTGTTTTTT.

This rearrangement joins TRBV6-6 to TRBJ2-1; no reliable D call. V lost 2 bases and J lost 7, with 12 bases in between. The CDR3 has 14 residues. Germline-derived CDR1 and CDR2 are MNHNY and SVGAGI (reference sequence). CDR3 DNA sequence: TGTGCCAGCAGTTACCCTGAGAAGAATAATGAGCAGTTCTTC. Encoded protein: CASSYPEKNNEQFF.

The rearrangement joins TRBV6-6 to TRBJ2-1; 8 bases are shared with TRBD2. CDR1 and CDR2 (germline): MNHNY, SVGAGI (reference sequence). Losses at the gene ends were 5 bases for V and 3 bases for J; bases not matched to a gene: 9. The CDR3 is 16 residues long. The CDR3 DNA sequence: TGTGCCAGCAGTCCGGGCGGGAGGCCCAACTACAATGAGCAGTTCTTC. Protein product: CASSPGGRPNYNEQFF.

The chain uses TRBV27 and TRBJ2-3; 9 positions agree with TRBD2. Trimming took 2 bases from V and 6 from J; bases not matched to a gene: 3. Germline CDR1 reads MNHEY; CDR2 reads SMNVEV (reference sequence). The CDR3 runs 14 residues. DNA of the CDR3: TGTGCCAGCAGTTTAGGGACTAGCAGTGATACGCAGTATTTT. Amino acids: CASSLGTSSDTQYF.

CDR3 protein: CASSYGQAATNEKLFF. DNA of the CDR3: TGTGCCAGCAGTTACGGGCAGGCCGCAACTAATGAAAAACTGTTTTTT. This chain connects TRBV6-6 to TRBJ1-4, with unresolved D. Germline V gives CDR1 MNHNY, CDR2 SVGAGI (reference sequence). CDR3 length equals 16 residues. Between the trimmed V and J ends, which lost 2 bases and 0 bases, there was a span of 10 bases.

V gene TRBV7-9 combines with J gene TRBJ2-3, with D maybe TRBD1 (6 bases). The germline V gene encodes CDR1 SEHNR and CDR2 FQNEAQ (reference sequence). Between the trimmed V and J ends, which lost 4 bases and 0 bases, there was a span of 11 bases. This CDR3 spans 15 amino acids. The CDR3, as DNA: TGTGCCAGCAGCTGGGGACACCCTAGCACAGATACGCAGTATTTT. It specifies CASSWGHPSTDTQYF.

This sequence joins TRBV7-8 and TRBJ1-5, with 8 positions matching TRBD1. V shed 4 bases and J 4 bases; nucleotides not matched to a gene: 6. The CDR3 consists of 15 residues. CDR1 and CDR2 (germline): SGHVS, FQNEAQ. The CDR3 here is CASSWDRNPNQPQHF. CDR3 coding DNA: TGTGCCAGCAGCTGGGACAGGAACCCTAATCAGCCCCAGCATTTT.

This CDR3 reads CASSTSGGKVQFF. As DNA, the CDR3 is TGTGCCAGCTCCACTAGCGGGGGGAAAGTGCAGTTCTTC. The chain has TRBV27 and TRBJ2-1, with 12 bases that match TRBD2. V dropped 8 bases and J dropped 12; count of bases not matched to a gene: 8. The CDR3 sequence is 13 residues long. CDR1 and CDR2 from the germline V gene are MNHEY and SMNVEV (reference sequence).

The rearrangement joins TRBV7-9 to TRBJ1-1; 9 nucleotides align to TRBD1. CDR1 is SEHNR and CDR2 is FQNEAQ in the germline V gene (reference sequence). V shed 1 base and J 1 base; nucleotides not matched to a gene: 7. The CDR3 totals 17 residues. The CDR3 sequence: CASSLGGGTGSNTEAFF. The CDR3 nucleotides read TGTGCCAGCAGCTTAGGAGGAGGGACAGGGTCGAACACTGAAGCTTTCTTT.

The CDR3 loop reads CASSQARTGNQPQHF. Here the CDR3 DNA reads TGTGCCAGCAGCCAAGCCCGGACAGGAAATCAGCCCCAGCATTTT. V gene TRBV3-1 (or the pseudogene TRBV3-2) combines with J gene TRBJ1-5; TRBD1 aligns across 7 bases. Germline CDR1 reads LGHDT; CDR2 reads YNNKEL (reference sequence). Unmatched junction bases numbered 4, after V lost 1 base and J lost 4 bases. The CDR3 has 15 residues.

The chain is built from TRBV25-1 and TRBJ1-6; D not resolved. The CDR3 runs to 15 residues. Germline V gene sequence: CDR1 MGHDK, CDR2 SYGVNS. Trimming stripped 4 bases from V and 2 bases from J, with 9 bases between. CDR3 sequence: CASSGDPAYNSPLHF. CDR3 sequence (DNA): TGTGCCAGCAGTGGAGATCCTGCCTATAATTCACCCCTCCACTTT.

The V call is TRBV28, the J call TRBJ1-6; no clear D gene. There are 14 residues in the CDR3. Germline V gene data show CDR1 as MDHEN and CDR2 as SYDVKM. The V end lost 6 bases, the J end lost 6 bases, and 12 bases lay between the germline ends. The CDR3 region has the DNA TGTGCCAGCAGGCCCAACAGTCTTAATTCACCCCTCCACTTT. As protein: CASRPNSLNSPLHF.

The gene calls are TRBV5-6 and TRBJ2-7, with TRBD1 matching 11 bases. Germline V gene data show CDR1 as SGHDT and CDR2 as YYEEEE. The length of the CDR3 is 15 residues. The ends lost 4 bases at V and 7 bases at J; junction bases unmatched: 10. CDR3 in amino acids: CASSLAGTGGWEQYF. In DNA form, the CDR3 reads TGTGCCAGCAGCCTAGCCGGGACAGGGGGGTGGGAGCAGTACTTC. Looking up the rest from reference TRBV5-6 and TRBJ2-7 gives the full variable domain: DAGVTQSPTHLIKTRGQQVTLRCSPKSGHDTVSWYQQALGQGPQFIFQYYEEEERQRGNFPDRFSGHQFPNYSSELNVNALLLGDSALYLCASSLAGTGGWEQYFGPGTRLTVT.

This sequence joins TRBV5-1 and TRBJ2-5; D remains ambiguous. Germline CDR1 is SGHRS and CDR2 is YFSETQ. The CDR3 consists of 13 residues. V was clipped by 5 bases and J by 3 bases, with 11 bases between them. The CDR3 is CASSPSQEETQYF. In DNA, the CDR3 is TGCGCCAGCAGTCCCTCACAAGAAGAGACCCAGTACTTC.

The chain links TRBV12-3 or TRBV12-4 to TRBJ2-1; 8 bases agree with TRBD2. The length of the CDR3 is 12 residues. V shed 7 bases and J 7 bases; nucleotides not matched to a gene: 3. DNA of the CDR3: TGTGCCAGCAAGCGGGGGTGGAATGAGCAGTTCTTC. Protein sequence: CASKRGWNEQFF.

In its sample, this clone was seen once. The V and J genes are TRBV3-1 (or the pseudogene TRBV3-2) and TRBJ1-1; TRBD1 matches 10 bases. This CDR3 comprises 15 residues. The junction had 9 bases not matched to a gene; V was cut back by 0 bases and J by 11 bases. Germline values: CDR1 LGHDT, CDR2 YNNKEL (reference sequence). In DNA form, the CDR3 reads TGTGCCAGCAGCCAAGACATTGGGACAGGGGCCATGGCTTTCTTT. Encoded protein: CASSQDIGTGAMAFF.

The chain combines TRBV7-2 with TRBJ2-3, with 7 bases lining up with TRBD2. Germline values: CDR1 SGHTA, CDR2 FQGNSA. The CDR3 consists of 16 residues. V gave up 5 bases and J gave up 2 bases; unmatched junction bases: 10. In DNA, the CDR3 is TGTGCCAGCAGCACGAGACCGGGACTAATCACAGATACGCAGTATTTT. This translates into CASSTRPGLITDTQYF.